This TCR beta chain comes out of a study of blood T cell repertoires in COVID-19. Across the study: COVID-19 samples, acute and convalescent, were from the United States, Italy and Spain. PBMCs, B-cell-depleted T cells, or T cells provided the cDNA or gDNA that made up the material.

This CDR3 is 16 amino acids long. The germline V and J ends were trimmed by 0 bases and 0 bases, with 9 bases remaining between them. CDR1 and CDR2 from the germline V gene are PRHDT and FYEKMQ (reference sequence). As processed by the authors: It was from reference gene primer amplification that nucleated cell counts were estimated. The data were produced by immunoSEQ multiplex PCR, yet TCRdb's version contains in-frame clones alone and is incomplete. V, J and clone size are those of that table, while D and trimming were read from the DNA. The data show more than 200,000 clones, 70% to 85% seen once.

The receptor's source is a man aged 80 or over with acute or convalescent COVID-19. The sequenced sample consisted of peripheral blood. The chain links TRBV13 to TRBJ1-5; D is undetermined. CDR3 region: CASSLGHSNSNQPQHF. CDR3 bases: TGTGCCAGCAGCTTAGGGCACTCAAATAGCAATCAGCCCCAGCATTTT.